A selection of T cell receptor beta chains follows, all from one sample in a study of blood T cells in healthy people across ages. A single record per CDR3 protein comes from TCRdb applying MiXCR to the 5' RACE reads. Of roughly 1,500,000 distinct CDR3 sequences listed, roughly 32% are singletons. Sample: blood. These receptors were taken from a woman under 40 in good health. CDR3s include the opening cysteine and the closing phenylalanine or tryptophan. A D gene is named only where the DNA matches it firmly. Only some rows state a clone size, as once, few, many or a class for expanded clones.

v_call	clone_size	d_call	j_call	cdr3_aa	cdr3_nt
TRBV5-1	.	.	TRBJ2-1	CASREVDAYNEQFF	TGCGCCAGCAGGGAGGTGGACGCCTACAATGAGCAGTTCTTC
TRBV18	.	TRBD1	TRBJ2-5	CASSPWDSSYQETQYF	TGTGCCAGCTCACCCTGGGACAGTTCCTACCAAGAGACCCAGTACTTC
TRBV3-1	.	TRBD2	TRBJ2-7	CASSYSGSLREQYF	TGTGCCAGCAGCTATAGCGGGTCACTGAGGGAGCAGTACTTC
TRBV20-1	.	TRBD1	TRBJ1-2	CSARGQGPGGYTF	TGCAGTGCTAGAGGACAGGGACCAGGGGGCTACACCTTC
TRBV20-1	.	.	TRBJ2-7	CSAPDSRSRSYEQYF	TGCAGTGCGCCCGACAGCCGAAGTCGCTCCTACGAGCAGTACTTC
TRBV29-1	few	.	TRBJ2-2	CSVEGIGVGGELFF	TGCAGCGTTGAAGGGATCGGGGTAGGCGGGGAGCTGTTTTTT
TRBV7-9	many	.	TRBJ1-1	CASSHTGSTEAFF	TGTGCCAGCAGCCACACAGGGAGCACTGAAGCTTTCTTT
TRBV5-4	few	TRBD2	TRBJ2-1	CASSSIAGEVDVQFF	TGTGCCAGCAGCTCGATAGCGGGAGAGGTTGATGTGCAGTTCTTC
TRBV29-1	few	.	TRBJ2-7	CSAGSASYYEQYF	TGCAGCGCTGGGAGCGCTTCCTACTACGAGCAGTACTTC
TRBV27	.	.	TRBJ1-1	CASSSKGNTEAFF	TGTGCCAGCAGTTCGAAAGGGAACACTGAAGCTTTCTTT
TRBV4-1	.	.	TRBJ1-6	CASVNRVGNSPLHF	TGCGCCAGCGTGAACAGGGTGGGTAATTCACCCCTCCACTTT
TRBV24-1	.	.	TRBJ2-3	CATSDFGTTDTQYF	TGTGCCACCAGTGATTTCGGGACCACAGATACGCAGTATTTT
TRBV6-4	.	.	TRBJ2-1	CASSASREYNEQFF	TGTGCCAGCAGTGCTTCGAGGGAGTACAATGAGCAGTTCTTC
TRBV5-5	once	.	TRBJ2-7	CASSPAPGREQYF	TGTGCCAGCAGTCCGGCCCCGGGGCGCGAGCAGTACTTC
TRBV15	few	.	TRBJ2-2	CATSSRDRYTGELFF	TGTGCCACCAGCTCGCGGGACCGGTACACCGGGGAGCTGTTTTTT
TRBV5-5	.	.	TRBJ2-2	CASSRRAPEELFF	TGTGCCAGCAGCCGGCGAGCTCCCGAAGAGCTGTTTTTT
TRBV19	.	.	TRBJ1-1	CASTPIGPDTEAFF	TGTGCCAGTACCCCAATCGGCCCAGACACTGAAGCTTTCTTT
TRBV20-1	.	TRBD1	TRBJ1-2	CSARGGTANYGYTF	TGCAGTGCTAGGGGAGGGACAGCAAACTATGGCTACACCTTC